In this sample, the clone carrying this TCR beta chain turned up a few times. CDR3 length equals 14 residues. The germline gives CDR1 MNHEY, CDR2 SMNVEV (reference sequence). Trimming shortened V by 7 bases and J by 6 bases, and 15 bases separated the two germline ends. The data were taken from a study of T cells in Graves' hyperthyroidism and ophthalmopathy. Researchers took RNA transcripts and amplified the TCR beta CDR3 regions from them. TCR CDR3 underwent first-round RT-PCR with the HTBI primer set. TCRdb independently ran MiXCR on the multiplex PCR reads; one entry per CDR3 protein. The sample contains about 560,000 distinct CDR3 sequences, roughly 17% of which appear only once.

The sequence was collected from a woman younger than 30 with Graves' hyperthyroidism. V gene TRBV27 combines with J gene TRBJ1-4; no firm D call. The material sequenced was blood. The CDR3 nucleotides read TGTGCCAGCACCGTCACGGGCAATTATGAAAAACTGTTTTTT. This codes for CASTVTGNYEKLFF.